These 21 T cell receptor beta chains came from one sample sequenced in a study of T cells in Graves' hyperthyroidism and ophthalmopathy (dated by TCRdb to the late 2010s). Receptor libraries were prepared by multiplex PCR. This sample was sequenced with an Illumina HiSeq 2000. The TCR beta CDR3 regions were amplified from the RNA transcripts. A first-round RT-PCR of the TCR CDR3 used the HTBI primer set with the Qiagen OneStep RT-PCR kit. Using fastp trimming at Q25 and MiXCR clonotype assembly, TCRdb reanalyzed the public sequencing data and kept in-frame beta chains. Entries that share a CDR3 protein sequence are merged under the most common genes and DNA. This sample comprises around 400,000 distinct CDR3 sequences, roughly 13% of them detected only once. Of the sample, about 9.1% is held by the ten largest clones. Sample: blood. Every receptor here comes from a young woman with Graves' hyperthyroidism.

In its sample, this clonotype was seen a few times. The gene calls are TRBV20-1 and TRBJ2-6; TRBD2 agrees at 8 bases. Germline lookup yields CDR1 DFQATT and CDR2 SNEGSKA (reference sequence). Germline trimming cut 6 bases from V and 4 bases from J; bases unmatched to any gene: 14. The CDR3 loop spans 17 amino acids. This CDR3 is CSAVPGGTTTGANVLTF. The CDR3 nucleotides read TGCAGTGCCGTACCGGGGGGGACCACCACCGGGGCCAACGTCCTGACTTTC.

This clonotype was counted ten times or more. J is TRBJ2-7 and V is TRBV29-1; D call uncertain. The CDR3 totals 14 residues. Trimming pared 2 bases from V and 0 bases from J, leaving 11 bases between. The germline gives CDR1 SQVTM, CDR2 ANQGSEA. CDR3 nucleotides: TGCAGCGTTGAACTTAGGGATAACTCCTACGAGCAGTACTTC. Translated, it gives CSVELRDNSYEQYF.

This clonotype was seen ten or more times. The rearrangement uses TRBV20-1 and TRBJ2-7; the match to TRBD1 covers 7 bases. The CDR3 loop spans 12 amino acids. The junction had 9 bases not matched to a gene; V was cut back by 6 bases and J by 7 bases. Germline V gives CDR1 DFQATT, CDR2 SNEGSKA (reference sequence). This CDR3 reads CSAPEGAREQYF. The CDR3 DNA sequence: TGCAGTGCCCCCGAGGGGGCCAGGGAGCAGTACTTC.

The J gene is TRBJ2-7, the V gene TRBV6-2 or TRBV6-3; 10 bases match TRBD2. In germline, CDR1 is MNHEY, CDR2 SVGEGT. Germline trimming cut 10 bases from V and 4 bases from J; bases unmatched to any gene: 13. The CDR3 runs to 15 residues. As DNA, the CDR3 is TGTGCCACCACAACCGGGCTAGCGGGGGCGTACGAGCAGTACTTC. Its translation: CATTTGLAGAYEQYF.

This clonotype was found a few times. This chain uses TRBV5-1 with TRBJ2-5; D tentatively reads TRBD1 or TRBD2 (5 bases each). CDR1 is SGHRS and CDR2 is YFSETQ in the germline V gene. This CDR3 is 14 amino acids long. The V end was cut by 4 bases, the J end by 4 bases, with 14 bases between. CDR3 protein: CASSRDPRAETQYF. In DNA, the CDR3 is TGCGCCAGCAGCCGGGACCCTAGGGCAGAGACCCAGTACTTC.

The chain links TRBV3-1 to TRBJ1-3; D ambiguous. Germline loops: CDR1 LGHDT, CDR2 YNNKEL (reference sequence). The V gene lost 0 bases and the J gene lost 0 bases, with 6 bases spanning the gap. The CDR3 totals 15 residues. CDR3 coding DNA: TGTGCCAGCAGCCAAGACAGCGTCTCTGGAAACACCATATATTTT. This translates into CASSQDSVSGNTIYF.

The CDR3 loop reads CASRMTSANIQYF. In nucleotides, the CDR3 is TGTGCCAGCAGAATGACTAGCGCTAACATTCAGTACTTC. This sequence joins TRBV12-3 or TRBV12-4 and TRBJ2-4; TRBD2 matches at 8 bases. The V gene end was trimmed by 6 bases and the J gene end by 7 bases; junction bases not matched to a gene: 5. The CDR3 is 13 amino acids.

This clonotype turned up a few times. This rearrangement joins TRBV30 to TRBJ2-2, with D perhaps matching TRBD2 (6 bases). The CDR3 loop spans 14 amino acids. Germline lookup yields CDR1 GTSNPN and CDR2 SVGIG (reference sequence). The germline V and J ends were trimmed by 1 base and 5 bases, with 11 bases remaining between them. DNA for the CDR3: TGTGCCTGGAGTGGGGGGGAAGGGACCGGGGAGCTGTTTTTT. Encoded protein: CAWSGGEGTGELFF.

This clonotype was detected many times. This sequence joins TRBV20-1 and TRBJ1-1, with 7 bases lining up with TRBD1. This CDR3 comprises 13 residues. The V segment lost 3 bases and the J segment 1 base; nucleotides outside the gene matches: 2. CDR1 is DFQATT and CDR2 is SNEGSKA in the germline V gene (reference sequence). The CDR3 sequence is CSASRGANTEAFF. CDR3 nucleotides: TGCAGTGCTAGCAGGGGGGCGAACACTGAAGCTTTCTTT.

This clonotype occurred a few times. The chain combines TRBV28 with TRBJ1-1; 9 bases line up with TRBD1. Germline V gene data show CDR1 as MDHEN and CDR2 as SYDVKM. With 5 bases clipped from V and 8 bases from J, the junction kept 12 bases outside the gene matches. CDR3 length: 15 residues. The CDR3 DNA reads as TGTGCCAGCAGTCCGGGACAGGGATTGACAACCGAAGCTTTCTTT. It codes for CASSPGQGLTTEAFF.

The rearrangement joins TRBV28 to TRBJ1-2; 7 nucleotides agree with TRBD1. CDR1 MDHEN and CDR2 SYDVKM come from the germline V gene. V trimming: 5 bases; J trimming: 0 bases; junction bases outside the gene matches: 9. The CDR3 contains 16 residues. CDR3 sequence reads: CASSPPDRMANYGYTF. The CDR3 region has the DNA TGTGCCAGCAGTCCCCCGGACAGGATGGCTAACTATGGCTACACCTTC.

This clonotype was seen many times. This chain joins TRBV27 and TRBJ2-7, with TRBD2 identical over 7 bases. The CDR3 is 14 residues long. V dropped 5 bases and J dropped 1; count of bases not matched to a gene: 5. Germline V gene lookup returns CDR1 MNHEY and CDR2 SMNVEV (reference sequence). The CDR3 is CASSRASGSYEQYF. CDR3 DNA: TGTGCCAGCAGTAGGGCTAGCGGTTCCTACGAGCAGTACTTC.

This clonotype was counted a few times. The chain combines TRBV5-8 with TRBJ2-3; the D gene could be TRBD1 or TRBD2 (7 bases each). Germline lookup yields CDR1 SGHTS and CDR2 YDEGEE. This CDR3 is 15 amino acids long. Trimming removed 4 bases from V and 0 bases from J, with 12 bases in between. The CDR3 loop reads CASSQGGASTDTQYF. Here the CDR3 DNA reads TGTGCCAGCAGCCAGGGGGGGGCCAGCACAGATACGCAGTATTTT.

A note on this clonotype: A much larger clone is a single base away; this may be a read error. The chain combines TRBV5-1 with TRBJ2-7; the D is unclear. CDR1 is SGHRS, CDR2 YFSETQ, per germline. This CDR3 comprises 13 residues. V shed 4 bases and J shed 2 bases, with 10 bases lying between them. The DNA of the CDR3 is TGCGCCAGCAGCGTCAGGAGCCCCTACGAGCAGTACTTC. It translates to CASSVRSPYEQYF.

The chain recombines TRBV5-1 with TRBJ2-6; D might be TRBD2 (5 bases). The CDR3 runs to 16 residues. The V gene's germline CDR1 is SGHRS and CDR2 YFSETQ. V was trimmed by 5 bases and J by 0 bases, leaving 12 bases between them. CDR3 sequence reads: CASSSEASSGANVLTF. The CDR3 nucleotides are TGCGCCAGCAGTTCGGAGGCCAGCTCTGGGGCCAACGTCCTGACTTTC. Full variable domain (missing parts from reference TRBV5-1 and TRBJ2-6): KAGVTQTPRYLIKTRGQQVTLSCSPISGHRSVSWYQQTPGQGLQFLFEYFSETQRNKGNFPGRFSGRQFSNSRSEMNVSTLELGDSALYLCASSSEASSGANVLTFGAGSRLTVL.

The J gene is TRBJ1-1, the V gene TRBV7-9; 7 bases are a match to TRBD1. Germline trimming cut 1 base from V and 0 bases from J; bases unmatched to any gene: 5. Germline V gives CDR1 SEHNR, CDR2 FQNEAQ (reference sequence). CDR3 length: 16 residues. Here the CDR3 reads CASSLETGSMNTEAFF. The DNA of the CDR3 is TGTGCCAGCAGCTTAGAGACAGGGAGTATGAACACTGAAGCTTTCTTT.

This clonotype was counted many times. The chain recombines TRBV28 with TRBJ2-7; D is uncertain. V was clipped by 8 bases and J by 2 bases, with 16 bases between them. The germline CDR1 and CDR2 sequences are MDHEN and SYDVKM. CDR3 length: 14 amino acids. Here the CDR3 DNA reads TGTGCCAGCTCCCAACCTCCTGGGCCCTACGAGCAGTACTTC. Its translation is CASSQPPGPYEQYF.

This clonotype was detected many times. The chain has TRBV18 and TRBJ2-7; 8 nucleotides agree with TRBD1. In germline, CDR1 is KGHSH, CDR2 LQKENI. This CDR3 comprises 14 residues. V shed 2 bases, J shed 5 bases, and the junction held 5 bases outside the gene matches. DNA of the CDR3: TGTGCCAGCTCACCAATTTCGGACAGGGACGAGCAGTACTTC. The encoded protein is CASSPISDRDEQYF.

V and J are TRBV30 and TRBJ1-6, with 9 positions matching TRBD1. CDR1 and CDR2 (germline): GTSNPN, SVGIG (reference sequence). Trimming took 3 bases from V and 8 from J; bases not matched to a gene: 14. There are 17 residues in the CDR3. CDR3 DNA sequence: TGTGCCTGGAGCTTCCAACCGGGACAGGGTAGAGATTCACCCCTCCACTTT. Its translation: CAWSFQPGQGRDSPLHF.

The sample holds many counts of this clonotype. The CDR3 loop reads CSAIFPGLSTGDTQYF. The CDR3 region has the DNA TGCAGTGCTATATTCCCGGGACTAAGTACAGGAGATACGCAGTATTTT. This sequence joins TRBV20-1 and TRBJ2-3; TRBD2 agrees at 7 bases. With 4 bases clipped from V and 5 bases from J, the junction kept 15 bases outside the gene matches. CDR1 and CDR2 (germline): DFQATT, SNEGSKA (reference sequence). The CDR3 loop spans 16 amino acids.

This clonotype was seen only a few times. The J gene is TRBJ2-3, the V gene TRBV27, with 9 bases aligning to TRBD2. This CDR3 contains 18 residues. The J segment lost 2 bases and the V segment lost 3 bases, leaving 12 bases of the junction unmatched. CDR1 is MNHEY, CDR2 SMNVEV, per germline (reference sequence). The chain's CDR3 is CASSLVAGDLPYTDTQYF. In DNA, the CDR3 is TGTGCCAGCAGTTTGGTAGCGGGGGACCTACCCTACACAGATACGCAGTATTTT.